This T cell receptor beta chain was recorded in a study of early T cells in non-severe SARS-CoV-2 infection. The CDR3 is 13 residues long. V lost 7 bases, J lost 1 base, and 10 bases lay in between. CDR1 is SEHNR and CDR2 is FQNEAQ in the germline V gene (reference sequence). The TCR library protocol attached unique molecular identifiers to the individual cDNA molecules. TCRdb redid the calling of the 5' RACE reads with MiXCR, one entry per CDR3 protein. The data show 22,000 or so distinct CDR3 sequences, around 4.5% seen once. The sample holds many counts of this clonotype. The V and J genes are TRBV7-9 and TRBJ1-2, with TRBD1 as a possible D gene (6 bases). Sequenced: whole blood. The sequence was collected from an adult who was a healthcare worker with PCR-confirmed SARS-CoV-2 infection or an uninfected control (not recorded which). The CDR3, as DNA: TGTGCCAGCACCCGGACAGTTAACTATGGCTACACCTTC. This gives the protein CASTRTVNYGYTF.